Included here is one T cell receptor (beta chain) sequence, with context. Its antigen is undetermined. This specimen belongs to a study of blood T cells in healthy people across ages. General study points: Roughly linear age-related decline in beta diversity appeared, significant by age about 40.

V was trimmed by 2 bases and J by 2 bases, leaving 7 bases between them. The germline V gene encodes CDR1 SGHDN and CDR2 FVKESK. The CDR3 is 13 residues long. The use of a sample-barcoded 5' primer and a J-beta primer mix characterized a second PCR of about 7 to 12 cycles. One entry per CDR3 protein results from TCRdb running MiXCR on the 5' RACE reads. The sample comprises roughly 1,300,000 distinct CDR3 sequences, around 59% of which are singletons, and 5% to 7% rests with the top ten. This TCR derives from a man aged 18 to 29 in good health. The chain combines TRBV14 with TRBJ2-7; D is unclear. Sequenced: blood. CDR3 sequence reads: CASSQYNTYEQYF. CDR3 DNA: TGTGCCAGCAGCCAATACAACACCTACGAGCAGTACTTC.